A selection of T cell receptor beta chains follows, all from one sample in a study of technical replicates of blood from a few donors. TCRdb keeps only in-frame clones here, not all; method: immunoSEQ multiplex PCR. There are under 95,000 clones in the sample; about 90% occur only once, and around 0.42% lies in the top ten. The sequenced sample was T cells isolated from PBMCs. All receptors derive from a human donor in good health. Both conserved end residues are part of each CDR3. A D gene is named only where the DNA matches it firmly. Expanded clones get a size class; other rows say once, few or many, or leave the size out.

TGTGCCAGCAGCGAGACTAGCATCACAGATACGCAGTATTTT,CASSETSITDTQYF,TRBV28,TRBD2,TRBJ2-3,14,.
TGTGCCAGCAGCCAACAGGGTGCTGGGGCCAACGTCCTGACTTTC,CASSQQGAGANVLTF,TRBV9,.,TRBJ2-6,15,once
TGTGCCAGCAGCTTAGGAACGGGGGGATGGGATGAAAAACTGTTTTTT,CASSLGTGGWDEKLFF,TRBV11-2,.,TRBJ1-4,16,.
TGTGCCAGCAGCTTAGAGGGCAGGGAAACCTTC,CASSLEGRETF,TRBV7-9,.,TRBJ1-2,11,.
TGTGCCAGCAGCCTCGGACAGGGGGCACGCGAGCAGTACTTC,CASSLGQGAREQYF,TRBV4-2,TRBD1,TRBJ2-7,14,.
TGTGCCAGCAGTTACTCTGGGACTTCTCAACAGTTCTTC,CASSYSGTSQQFF,TRBV6-5,.,TRBJ2-1,13,.
TGCGCCAGCAGCTCCGGGACTAGCGGGAGGGTGCCAGAGACCCAGTACTTC,CASSSGTSGRVPETQYF,TRBV5-1,TRBD2,TRBJ2-5,17,.
TGTGCCAGCAGTGAAATGATTAGCGCCGCCTACAATGAGCAGTTCTTC,CASSEMISAAYNEQFF,TRBV6-1,.,TRBJ2-1,16,.
TGTGCCTACGGACAAGTTTCGCGCTATGGCTACACCTTC,CAYGQVSRYGYTF,TRBV30,.,TRBJ1-2,13,.
TGCGCCAGTTCACAGGTGGAGGCCAAAAACATTCAGTACTTC,CASSQVEAKNIQYF,TRBV10-2,.,TRBJ2-4,14,.
TGTGCCAGCAGTTACTCGGGGACAGGAGCTCAAGAGACCCAGTACTTC,CASSYSGTGAQETQYF,TRBV6-5,TRBD1,TRBJ2-5,16,.
TGTGCCAGCAGTTTGAGGGAAACTAGCGGGAGGTATTGGGAGACCCAGTACTTC,CASSLRETSGRYWETQYF,TRBV28,TRBD2,TRBJ2-5,18,.
TGCGCCAGCAGTGAAGGGGGGGTCTACGAGCAGTACTTC,CASSEGGVYEQYF,TRBV10-2,.,TRBJ2-7,13,.
TGTGCCAGCAGCTCGAGACAGGGTACTGAAAAACTGTTTTTT,CASSSRQGTEKLFF,TRBV7-9,TRBD1,TRBJ1-4,14,.
TGTGCCAGCAGCACTCGGACAGGGGGCGTCGAGACCCAGTACTTC,CASSTRTGGVETQYF,TRBV11-2,TRBD1,TRBJ2-5,15,.
TGCGCCAGCAGCGGCGCCGGGACTACAAGTGGGGAGCTGTTTTTT,CASSGAGTTSGELFF,TRBV5-1,TRBD2,TRBJ2-2,15,.
TGCGCCAGCAGCCAGGTACAGGGGAACACTGAAGCTTTCTTT,CASSQVQGNTEAFF,TRBV4-1,.,TRBJ1-1,14,.
TGTGCCAGCAGCTCCGACAGGGGAGGGTTCGCCGGGGAGCTGTTTTTT,CASSSDRGGFAGELFF,TRBV7-9,.,TRBJ2-2,16,.
TGTGCCAGCAGCCTAGACGGCGCCCTAGCGGGAGATAACACCGGGGAGCTGTTTTTT,CASSLDGALAGDNTGELFF,TRBV14,TRBD2,TRBJ2-2,19,.
TGTGCCAGCAGCCCGCGGGCCGTCCCAACTGGGGCCAACGTCCTGACTTTC,CASSPRAVPTGANVLTF,TRBV7-3,.,TRBJ2-6,17,.
TGTGCTAGTGGTTTGGTACGGGGTCAGCCCCAGCATTTT,CASGLVRGQPQHF,TRBV12-5,.,TRBJ1-5,13,.
TGTGCCAGCAGTAGGGACAGTGGCTACGAGCAGTACTTC,CASSRDSGYEQYF,TRBV13,TRBD1,TRBJ2-7,13,.
TGTGCCAGCAACGGGGGTTTGGTCTTAAACACCGGGGAGCTGTTTTTT,CASNGGLVLNTGELFF,TRBV28,.,TRBJ2-2,16,.
TGTGCCAGCAGCTTAGTCGCTTGGACAGGGGAACAGCCCCAGCATTTT,CASSLVAWTGEQPQHF,TRBV7-6,TRBD1,TRBJ1-5,16,.
TGTGCCAGCACCTCCGAGACAGGGGTATCTGGGGCCAACGTCCTGACTTTC,CASTSETGVSGANVLTF,TRBV28,TRBD1,TRBJ2-6,17,.
TGTGCCAGCCGAACCCCGACAGGGTACACTGAAGCTTTCTTT,CASRTPTGYTEAFF,TRBV11-2,TRBD1,TRBJ1-1,14,.
TGTGCCACCAGCAGAGATCTAGTTAGCGGCTACGAGCAGTACTTC,CATSRDLVSGYEQYF,TRBV15,.,TRBJ2-7,15,.
TGTGCCATCAGTGGAGGACAGGGGAGGGACTATGGCTACACCTTC,CAISGGQGRDYGYTF,TRBV10-3,TRBD1,TRBJ1-2,15,.
TGCGCCAGCAGCCGGTGGAATCTAGCGGGAGAGTACAATGAGCAGTTCTTC,CASSRWNLAGEYNEQFF,TRBV4-1,TRBD2,TRBJ2-1,17,.
TGTGCCAGCAGCGATAACAGGGCTGGGCTAGATGGCTACACCTTC,CASSDNRAGLDGYTF,TRBV9,.,TRBJ1-2,15,.
TGTGCCAGCTCACCATCCCAGACAGGGTTCAACGAAAAACTGTTTTTT,CASSPSQTGFNEKLFF,TRBV18,TRBD1,TRBJ1-4,16,.